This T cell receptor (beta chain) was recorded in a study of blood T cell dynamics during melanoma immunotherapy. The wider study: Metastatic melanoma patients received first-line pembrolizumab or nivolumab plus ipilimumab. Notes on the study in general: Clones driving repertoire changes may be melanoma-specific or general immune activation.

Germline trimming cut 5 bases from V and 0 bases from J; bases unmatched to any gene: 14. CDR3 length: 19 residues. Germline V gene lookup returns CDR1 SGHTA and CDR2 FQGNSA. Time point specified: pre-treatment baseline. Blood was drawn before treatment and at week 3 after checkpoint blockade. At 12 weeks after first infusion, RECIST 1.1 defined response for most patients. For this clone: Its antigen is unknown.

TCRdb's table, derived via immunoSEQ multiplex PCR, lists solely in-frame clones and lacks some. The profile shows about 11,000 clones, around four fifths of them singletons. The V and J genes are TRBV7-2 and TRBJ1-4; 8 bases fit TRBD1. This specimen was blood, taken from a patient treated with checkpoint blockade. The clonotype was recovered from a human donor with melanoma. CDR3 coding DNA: TGTGCCAGCAGCCTGAGTCCCGGGACAGGATCTGCAACTAATGAAAAACTGTTTTTT. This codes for CASSLSPGTGSATNEKLFF.